Included here is one T cell receptor (beta chain) sequence, with context. Original analysis: It was from reference gene primer amplification that nucleated cell counts were estimated. Assay used: immunoSEQ multiplex PCR; TCRdb lists only in-frame clones, some missing. The DNA gave D and trimming, while V, J and clone size come from that table. The sample gives over 130,000 clones, around 89% of which show up once; around 2.3% is in the top ten. The Seattle patients joined while their infection was active and were tracked longitudinally afterward. The CDR3 has 17 residues. The J segment lost 5 bases and the V segment lost 0 bases, leaving 9 bases of the junction unmatched. Looked up from germline, CDR1 is SGHNT and CDR2 is YENEEA. The data were obtained in a study of blood T cell repertoires in COVID-19.

J is TRBJ2-5 and V is TRBV11-3; TRBD1 matches at 10 bases. The receptor comes from a human donor with COVID-19, enrolled during active disease. The donor label of this sample is uncertain. Input material: peripheral blood. CDR3 DNA: TGTGCCAGCAGCTTAGATACGGGGACAGGGGCATCGGAGACCCAGTACTTC. Its translation is CASSLDTGTGASETQYF.